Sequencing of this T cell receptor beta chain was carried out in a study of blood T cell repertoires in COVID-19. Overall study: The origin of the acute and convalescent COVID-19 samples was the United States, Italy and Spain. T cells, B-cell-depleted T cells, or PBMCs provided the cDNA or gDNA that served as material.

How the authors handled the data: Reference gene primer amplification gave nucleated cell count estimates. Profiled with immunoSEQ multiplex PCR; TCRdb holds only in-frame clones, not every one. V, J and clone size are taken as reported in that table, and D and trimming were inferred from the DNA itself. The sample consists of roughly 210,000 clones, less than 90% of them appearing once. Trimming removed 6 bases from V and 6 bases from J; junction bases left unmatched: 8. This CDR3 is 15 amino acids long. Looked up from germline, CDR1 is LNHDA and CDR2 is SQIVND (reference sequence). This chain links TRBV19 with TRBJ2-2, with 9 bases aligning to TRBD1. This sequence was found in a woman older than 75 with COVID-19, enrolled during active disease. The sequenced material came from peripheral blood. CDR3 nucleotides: TGTGCCAGTAGGTCCGGGACAGGGTATTCCGGGGAGCTGTTTTTT. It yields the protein CASRSGTGYSGELFF.